These 10 T cell receptor beta chains came from one sample sequenced in a study of glioma-infiltrating T cells. Amplification of TCR alpha and beta CDR3 regions from RNA used iRepertoire nested multiplex PCR. Each CDR3 protein is one row after TCRdb ran MiXCR on the multiplex PCR reads. Found here are about 99,000 distinct CDR3 sequences, 25% to 35% of them singletons; the top ten hold around 40%. The sequenced sample was glioma tissue, nonneoplastic brain tissue, or PBMCs (not recorded which). These receptors originate from a human donor with low-grade glioma or glioblastoma, undergoing nonglioma brain surgery, or in good health (not recorded which).

This clonotype was seen many times. The chain joins TRBV6-1 to TRBJ2-3, with 11 bases lining up with TRBD2. Germline CDR1 is MNHNS and CDR2 is SASEGT. V dropped 5 bases and J dropped 2; count of bases not matched to a gene: 12. This CDR3 comprises 18 residues. This CDR3 reads CASSSALRLAGTTDTQYF. The DNA of the CDR3 is TGTGCCAGCAGTTCCGCACTCCGACTAGCGGGGACCACAGATACGCAGTATTTT.

The chain combines TRBV2 with TRBJ2-7; D uncertain. The germline V gene has CDR1 SNHLY and CDR2 FYNNEI. CDR3 length: 13 amino acids. With 10 bases removed from V and 0 bases from J, the gap between germline ends came to 13 bases. The CDR3 reads CATSDTSSYEQYF. The CDR3 DNA follows: TGTGCCACCTCCGACACCTCCTCCTACGAGCAGTACTTC. The entire variable domain, with the rest obtained from reference TRBV2 and TRBJ2-7, is as follows: EPEVTQTPSHQVTQMGQEVILRCVPISNHLYFYWYRQILGQKVEFLVSFYNNEISEKSEIFDDQFSVERPDGSNFTLKIRSTKLEDSAMYFCATSDTSSYEQYFGPGTRLTVT.

With respect to this clonotype: This may be a read error: a much more frequent sequence differs by one nucleotide. The chain uses TRBV6-5 and TRBJ2-3; TRBD1 aligns across 11 bases. This CDR3 has 15 amino acids. Germline V gives CDR1 MNHEY, CDR2 SVGAGI. The V and J ends lost 5 bases and 11 bases, in that order; junction bases with no gene match: 12. CDR3 protein: CASSVRTGGRRKQYF. The CDR3 coding sequence is TGTGCCAGCAGTGTCCGGACAGGGGGCCGTCGGAAGCAGTATTTT.

In its sample, this clonotype was seen a few times. V and J are TRBV4-1 and TRBJ2-5; D is perhaps TRBD1 or TRBD2 (6 bases each). The ends were cut back, 0 bases at V and 1 base at J, with 15 bases in the middle. The V gene's germline CDR1 is MGHRA and CDR2 YSYEKL. This CDR3 spans 17 amino acids. The CDR3 nucleotides are TGCGCCAGCAGCCAAGATTACGGGGGCCGGATCCAAGAGACCCAGTACTTC. It is translated as CASSQDYGGRIQETQYF.

The table lists this clonotype with a few counts. The J gene is TRBJ1-4, the V gene TRBV7-9; D perhaps matches TRBD1 (5 bases). Per germline, CDR1 SEHNR and CDR2 FQNEAQ (reference sequence). Between the trimmed V and J ends, which lost 1 base and 4 bases, there was a span of 19 bases. CDR3 length equals 18 residues. The CDR3 spells CASSLGEQALFGNEKLFF. The CDR3 region has the DNA TGTGCCAGCAGCTTAGGAGAACAGGCCCTCTTCGGTAATGAAAAACTGTTTTTT.

This rearrangement joins TRBV20-1 to TRBJ2-7; D remains unclear. V lost 5 bases and J lost 2, with 16 bases in between. In germline, CDR1 is DFQATT, CDR2 SNEGSKA (reference sequence). This CDR3 is 14 amino acids long. The DNA of the CDR3 is TGCAGTGCTCAAGACGAGAGGTTCCCCTACGAGCAGTACTTC. It specifies CSAQDERFPYEQYF.

This clonotype was counted many times. The gene calls are TRBV4-1 and TRBJ2-3, with D uncertain. CDR1 and CDR2 (germline): MGHRA, YSYEKL. The V gene lost 1 base and the J gene lost 6 bases, with 2 bases spanning the gap. The CDR3 loop spans 11 amino acids. CDR3 sequence: CASSQGDTQYF. The CDR3 bases are TGCGCCAGCAGCCAAGGGGATACGCAGTATTTT.

This clonotype has a count of ten or more. The J gene is TRBJ2-4, the V gene TRBV5-1; D ambiguous. The germline CDR1 and CDR2 sequences are SGHRS and YFSETQ. V lost 4 bases and J 0 bases, leaving 14 bases between the germline ends. The CDR3 is 16 residues long. Here the CDR3 DNA reads TGCGCCAGCAGCAATACCCCCGGCCTAGCCAAAAACATTCAGTACTTC. Translation gives CASSNTPGLAKNIQYF.

The sample holds a few counts of this clonotype. V usage is TRBV12-3 or TRBV12-4 and J usage is TRBJ2-2; 8 positions agree with TRBD2. The CDR3 has 15 residues. V lost 2 bases and J lost 5; bases outside the gene matches: 4. The CDR3 here is CASSLLVAGTGELFF. The CDR3 coding sequence is TGTGCCAGCAGTTTACTGGTAGCGGGGACCGGGGAGCTGTTTTTT.

This clonotype was detected ten times or more. The J gene is TRBJ2-3, the V gene TRBV6-2 or TRBV6-3; the D is unclear. The V gene lost 2 bases and the J gene lost 1 base, with 13 bases spanning the gap. CDR1 is MNHEY, CDR2 SVGEGT, per germline. The CDR3 consists of 16 residues. CDR3 bases: TGTGCCAGCAGTTACCCGTCCAAGGCGGGCACAGATACGCAGTATTTT. Protein sequence: CASSYPSKAGTDTQYF.